Listed below are T cell receptor beta chains from one sample, sequenced in a study of T cells in localized non-small cell lung cancer. Assay used: immunoSEQ multiplex PCR; TCRdb lists only in-frame clones, some missing. The sample has 2,500 to 3,000 clones; 28% are singletons. Sequencing was performed on lung tumor tissue, taken before any cancer treatment. The receptors shown here come from a female donor older than 55 with stage I lung adenocarcinoma. Each CDR3 is given with its conserved first and last residue. The D gene is left open where the match is weak. The size entry is marked missing in some rows and otherwise reads once, few, many or a size class.

v_call,d_call,j_call,clone_size,cdr3_nt,cdr3_aa
TRBV9,NA,TRBJ1-2,medium-sized,TGTGCCAGCAGTGAAGGGGCCGGGGCCCTATATGGCTACACCTTC,CASSEGAGALYGYTF
TRBV11-3,NA,TRBJ1-5,few,TGTGCCAGCAGCTTAGATGGGCTTAGCAATCAGCCCCAGCATTTT,CASSLDGLSNQPQHF
TRBV15,NA,TRBJ1-5,few,TGTGCCACCAGCAGAGGCTCCGGGGGTCAGCCCCAGCATTTT,CATSRGSGGQPQHF
TRBV6-8,TRBD2,TRBJ2-1,NA,TGTGCCAGCATGGGACTAGCGGGCCCCTCCTACAATGAGCAGTTCTTC,CASMGLAGPSYNEQFF
TRBV19,NA,TRBJ2-7,few,TGTGCCAGTAGTATCGTCGGGACAAACGAGCAGTACTTC,CASSIVGTNEQYF
TRBV5-1,TRBD1,TRBJ1-2,NA,TGCGCCAGCAGCCTCCGGGACAGGGGGCGCGTCAACTATGGCTACACCTTC,CASSLRDRGRVNYGYTF
TRBV11-3,NA,TRBJ1-1,few,TGTGCCAGCAGCTTACAGGGCCAGAACACTGAAGCTTTCTTT,CASSLQGQNTEAFF
TRBV9,TRBD1,TRBJ1-4,few,TGTGCCAGCAGCGTATACGGGACAGGGACAACTAATGAAAAACTGTTTTTT,CASSVYGTGTTNEKLFF
TRBV11-3,TRBD2,TRBJ2-3,large,TGTGCCAGCAGCTTCCGACTAGCGGGAGGACCCACAGATACGCAGTATTTT,CASSFRLAGGPTDTQYF
TRBV9,TRBD2,TRBJ2-5,NA,TGTGCCAGCAGCGTAGGCGCGGGAGGCGGTGAGACCCAGTACTTC,CASSVGAGGGETQYF
TRBV6-8,TRBD2,TRBJ2-3,medium-sized,TGTGCCATCAGCCGGACTAGCGCAGATACGCAGTATTTT,CAISRTSADTQYF
TRBV6-8,NA,TRBJ2-3,NA,TGTGCCAGCAGTGATGGCCTATCGGGAGCTAGCACAGATACGCAGTATTTT,CASSDGLSGASTDTQYF
TRBV11-3,TRBD2,TRBJ2-7,NA,TGTGCCAGCAGCCCCTCCGGACTAGCGGGAGTTCTCTCCTACGAGCAGTACTTC,CASSPSGLAGVLSYEQYF
TRBV30,NA,TRBJ2-2,few,TGTGCCTGGGGTAGACGGACCGGGGAGCTGTTTTTT,CAWGRRTGELFF
TRBV18,NA,TRBJ2-5,NA,TGTGCCAGCTCACCACCGGACATACTTCCTCAAGAGACCCAGTACTTC,CASSPPDILPQETQYF
TRBV11-3,NA,TRBJ2-7,few,TGTGCCAGCAGCAGGGGGGGGCCAATCTCCTACGAGCAGTACTTC,CASSRGGPISYEQYF
TRBV11-3,TRBD2,TRBJ2-1,medium-sized,TGTGCCAGCAGCCTAAGACTAGCGGGAGGTGGCAATGAGCAGTTCTTC,CASSLRLAGGGNEQFF
TRBV9,TRBD2,TRBJ2-7,few,TGTGCCAGCAGCCCTAGCGGGAGAGCGGGTGAGCAGTACTTC,CASSPSGRAGEQYF
TRBV12-5,NA,TRBJ2-2,few,TGTGCTAGTGACGAATCCTTAGGGAACACCGGGGAGCTGTTTTTT,CASDESLGNTGELFF
TRBV28,NA,TRBJ2-7,NA,TGTGCCAGCAGTCATCTCCAGGGTCCCTACGAGCAGTACTTC,CASSHLQGPYEQYF
TRBV6-8,NA,TRBJ1-3,few,TGTGCCAGCAGTTACTCGGCTATTGGAAACACCATATATTTT,CASSYSAIGNTIYF
TRBV18,NA,TRBJ1-1,NA,TGTGCCAGCTCCGCGGCAAACACTGAAGCTTTCTTT,CASSAANTEAFF
TRBV29-1,NA,TRBJ2-5,NA,TGCAGCGTCGATAGGGGGAGGGTGGAGACCCAGTACTTC,CSVDRGRVETQYF
TRBV4-1,TRBD2,TRBJ2-2,NA,TGCGCCAGCAGCCAAGTACGAGCGGGAGATACCGGGGAGCTGTTTTTT,CASSQVRAGDTGELFF
TRBV6-8,TRBD2,TRBJ2-1,few,TGTGCCAGCAGCTTAGCGGGACTCTCCTACAATGAGCAGTTCTTC,CASSLAGLSYNEQFF
TRBV10-2,NA,TRBJ2-7,few,TGCGCCAGCAGTGAGCCAGGGCGGAGCTCCTACGAGCAGTACTTC,CASSEPGRSSYEQYF
TRBV18,TRBD1,TRBJ1-2,NA,TGTGCCAGCTCACCCACCGGGACAGGGGGCGGTGGCTACACCTTC,CASSPTGTGGGGYTF
TRBV19,NA,TRBJ2-5,NA,TGTGCCAGTAGTATTGTAGGGGGTGAGACCCAGTACTTC,CASSIVGGETQYF
TRBV23-1,NA,TRBJ2-3,NA,TGCGCCAGCAGGCCTCGGACGGCCCGAGAAACAGATACGCAGTATTTT,CASRPRTARETDTQYF
TRBV9,TRBD2,TRBJ2-1,NA,TGTGCCAGCAGCGTAGGAAGCGGGAGGCTTTACAATGAGCAGTTCTTC,CASSVGSGRLYNEQFF
TRBV18,NA,TRBJ1-1,few,TGTGCCAGCTCACCACGGCCAGGGGACACTGAAGCTTTCTTT,CASSPRPGDTEAFF
TRBV18,NA,TRBJ2-5,NA,TGTGCCAGCTCACCGACTAGAGGCCAAGAGACCCAGTACTTC,CASSPTRGQETQYF
TRBV11-3,NA,TRBJ2-4,NA,TGTGCCAGCAGCGCATACTTCGTAGCCAAAAACATTCAGTACTTC,CASSAYFVAKNIQYF
TRBV28,TRBD1,TRBJ1-1,large,TGTGCCAGCAGTTTCCCGGACAGGGGGGCTTTCTTT,CASSFPDRGAFF
TRBV19,TRBD2,TRBJ2-5,NA,TGTGCCAGTAGTATAGGGGCCAGGGGGCTAGCGGGAGGAGGAGAGACCCAGTACTTC,CASSIGARGLAGGGETQYF
TRBV30,NA,TRBJ1-1,NA,TGTGCCTGGAGGTGGGGTATCACTGAAGCTTTCTTT,CAWRWGITEAFF
TRBV11-3,TRBD2,TRBJ2-7,medium-sized,TGTGCCAGCAGCTTGGCCGGGACTAGCGGGAGATACGAGCAGTACTTC,CASSLAGTSGRYEQYF
TRBV19,NA,TRBJ1-4,NA,TGTGCCAGTAGCGATAGACGAACCACAATGGGGGATGAAAAACTGTTTTTT,CASSDRRTTMGDEKLFF
TRBV6-8,TRBD1,TRBJ2-5,medium-sized,TGTGCCAGCAGTCCAGGTTGGGACAGGGAGCGAGAGACCCAGTACTTC,CASSPGWDRERETQYF
TRBV19,NA,TRBJ2-1,NA,TGTGCCAGTCAAGACGGAAACAATGAGCAGTTCTTC,CASQDGNNEQFF
TRBV12-5,NA,TRBJ2-1,NA,TGTGCCAGCAAATCAGCGTCCAATGAGCAGTTCTTC,CASKSASNEQFF
TRBV9,TRBD1,TRBJ2-5,medium-sized,TGTGCCAGCAGCGTAGACAGGGGGCAAGAGACCCAGTACTTC,CASSVDRGQETQYF
TRBV11-3,NA,TRBJ2-5,NA,TGTGCCAGCAGCTTAGGGGCCGGCCGGGAGACCCAGTACTTC,CASSLGAGRETQYF
TRBV11-3,NA,TRBJ2-2,large,TGTGCCAGCAGCTTGTCCCTAGGCCCCGGGGAGCTGTTTTTT,CASSLSLGPGELFF
TRBV11-3,NA,TRBJ2-3,medium-sized,TGTGCCAGCAGCTATGCCACGGGCACAGATACGCAGTATTTT,CASSYATGTDTQYF
TRBV6-8,NA,TRBJ1-5,medium-sized,TGTGCCAGCAGTTACTCGGCACAAAGGATAAGTCAGCCCCAGCATTTT,CASSYSAQRISQPQHF